Following are 2 T cell receptor beta chains from one sample sequenced in a study of T cells in tumors after PD-1 blockade. Only in-frame clones appear in the TCRdb table, and some are missing; sequencing was by immunoSEQ multiplex PCR. The sample consists of about 47,000 clones, roughly three quarters of them appearing once. Material: PBMCs, obtained before anti-PD-1 treatment. Every receptor here comes from a human donor with basal cell carcinoma.

The chain carries TRBV21-1 and TRBJ2-1; no check of the table's D call, TRBD2, against the DNA was made. TRBV21-1 corresponds to a pseudogene. The CDR3 consists of 12 residues. The CDR3 DNA sequence: TGTGCCAGCAGCAAAGGGCCAGCGCACGAGTTCTTC. Translated, it gives CASSKGPAHEFF.

The chain joins TRBV9 to TRBJ2-7; TRBD2 matches at 8 bases. Germline CDR1 SGDLS, CDR2 YYNGEE. The CDR3 is 16 amino acids. Trimming at V came to 2 bases and at J to 5 bases, leaving 12 bases not matched to a gene. The CDR3 sequence is CASSVSPGLAMNEQYF. As DNA, the CDR3 is TGTGCCAGCAGCGTCAGCCCCGGACTAGCAATGAACGAGCAGTACTTC.